This T cell receptor beta chain was retrieved from a study of somatic mutations in cytotoxic T cells in rheumatoid arthritis. Overall study findings and caveats: A finding that went unadjusted for multiple comparisons was the slight underrepresentation of TRBV07 in rheumatoid arthritis patients. Over 20% of CD8+ cells belonged to the largest CD8+ clone in about an eighth of the roughly 60 patients. Between rheumatoid arthritis patients and age-matched healthy controls, CD8+ T-cell clonality showed no significant difference.

Comment on this clone: Its target is not known.

Isolating CD4+ and CD8+ cells involved positive magnetic bead selection on an AutoMACS. Their purity was then checked by flow cytometry. Produced via immunoSEQ multiplex PCR; TCRdb's table is partial and in-frame only. The table includes more than 9,500 clones, under 85% detected once. Losses at the gene ends were 0 bases for V and 1 base for J; bases not matched to a gene: 4. The CDR3 is made up of 16 amino acids. Looked up from germline, CDR1 is MNHEY and CDR2 is SMNVEV (reference sequence). The sequencing sample was made of CD8+ T cells sorted from blood. The chain has TRBV27 and TRBJ2-3, with 7 bases aligning to TRBD2. The TCR originated in a woman aged 60-75 years in good health. CDR3 sequence reads: CASSLSLGGGTDTQYF. DNA of the CDR3: TGTGCCAGCAGTTTATCCCTGGGGGGGGGCACAGATACGCAGTATTTT.